This TCR beta chain appears in the sequencing data of a study of T cell responses to AZD1222 COVID-19 vaccine. Across the study: Investigators merged groups given second doses at roughly 4 or roughly 12 weeks.

Notes on the study in general: Possibly, clonal diversity was underestimated; donors were largely white British and included more females. Repertoires were obtained only post-peak T cell response. Dominant at 160-218 and 743-854, vaccine-associated CD4 TCRs also spanned spike.

Sequenced by immunoSEQ multiplex PCR; TCRdb stores in-frame clones only, minus some. The sample carries about 100,000 clones, approximately 90% recorded once. Points on this clone: No antigen is known for it.

Germline V gene data show CDR1 as SGHDT and CDR2 as YYEEEE. Losses at the gene ends were 5 bases for V and 6 bases for J; bases not matched to a gene: 3. The CDR3 loop spans 13 amino acids. The clonotype was recovered from an adult in good health. Sequenced here: peripheral blood, sampled on day 0 of AZD1222 vaccination. V usage is TRBV5-6 and J usage is TRBJ1-5, with 9 nucleotides matching TRBD1. CDR3 residues: CASSLTGGQPQHF. The DNA of the CDR3 is TGTGCCAGCAGTTTGACAGGGGGTCAGCCCCAGCATTTT.